Following are 5 T cell receptor beta chains from one sample sequenced in a study of blood T cell repertoires in COVID-19. The repertoire was sequenced with immunoSEQ multiplex PCR; TCRdb's copy has only in-frame clones and lacks some. Among just under 90,000 clones listed, roughly 90% were seen once. The sequenced sample consisted of peripheral blood. These receptors all come from a man in his 60s with acute or convalescent COVID-19.

This chain uses TRBV13 with TRBJ1-2; D is possibly TRBD1 (6 bases). Germline lookup yields CDR1 PRHDT and CDR2 FYEKMQ (reference sequence). V lost 4 bases to trimming and J lost 4 bases, with 10 bases between them. The CDR3 has 13 residues. CDR3 coding DNA: TGTGCCAGCAGCTCCCAGGGGTTCTATGGCTACACCTTC. Translated: CASSSQGFYGYTF.

The gene calls are TRBV4-3 and TRBJ1-6; D is undetermined. Trimming left V 6 bases short and J 5 bases short, with 23 bases between. The germline V gene has CDR1 LGHNA and CDR2 YSLEER. There are 18 residues in the CDR3. The CDR3 sequence is CASRLHLGQTKNNSPLHF. The CDR3 nucleotides read TGCGCCAGCAGACTTCATCTGGGCCAGACAAAAAATAATTCACCCCTCCACTTT.

The chain is built from TRBV5-4 and TRBJ2-3, with 11 bases fitting TRBD2. This CDR3 has 17 amino acids. V lost 0 bases, J lost 0 bases, and 3 bases stayed unmatched. Per the germline V gene, CDR1 is SGHNT and CDR2 is YYREEE (reference sequence). Written as DNA, the CDR3 is TGTGCCAGCAGCTTGGTGTCTAGCGGGAGGAGCACAGATACGCAGTATTTT. Protein product: CASSLVSSGRSTDTQYF.

This clone was observed a single time. The chain joins TRBV19 to TRBJ1-1; no firm D call. CDR3 length: 15 residues. Germline CDR1 reads LNHDA; CDR2 reads SQIVND (reference sequence). V lost 5 bases to trimming and J lost 4 bases, with 17 bases between them. The CDR3 sequence is CASSPRGAGTTEAFF. CDR3 coding DNA: TGTGCCAGTAGTCCCCGGGGAGCGGGTACCACTGAAGCTTTCTTT.

The chain's CDR3 is CASSFLYEQYF. For the CDR3, the DNA is TGTGCCAGCAGCTTCCTCTACGAGCAGTACTTC. The V gene is TRBV11-2, the J gene TRBJ2-7, with unresolved D. There are 11 residues in the CDR3. Germline V gives CDR1 SGHAT, CDR2 FQNNGV. Trimming took 3 bases from V and 3 from J, leaving 3 bases between them.